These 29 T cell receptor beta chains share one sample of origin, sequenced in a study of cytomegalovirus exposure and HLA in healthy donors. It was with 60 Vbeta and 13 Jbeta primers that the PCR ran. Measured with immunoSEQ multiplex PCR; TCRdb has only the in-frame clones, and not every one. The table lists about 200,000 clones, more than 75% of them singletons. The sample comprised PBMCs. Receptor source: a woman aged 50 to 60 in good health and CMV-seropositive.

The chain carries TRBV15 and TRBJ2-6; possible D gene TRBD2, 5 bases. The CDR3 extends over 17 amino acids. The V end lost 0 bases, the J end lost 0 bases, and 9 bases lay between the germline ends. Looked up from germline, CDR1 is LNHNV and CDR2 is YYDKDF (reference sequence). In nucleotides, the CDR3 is TGTGCCACCAGCAGAGATGCCGACTACTCTGGGGCCAACGTCCTGACTTTC. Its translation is CATSRDADYSGANVLTF.

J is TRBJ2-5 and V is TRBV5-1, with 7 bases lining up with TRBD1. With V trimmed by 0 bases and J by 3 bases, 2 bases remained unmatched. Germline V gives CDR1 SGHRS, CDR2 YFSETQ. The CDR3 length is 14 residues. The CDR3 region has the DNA TGCGCCAGCAGCTTGGCCGGGACAGAAGAGACCCAGTACTTC. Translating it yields CASSLAGTEETQYF.

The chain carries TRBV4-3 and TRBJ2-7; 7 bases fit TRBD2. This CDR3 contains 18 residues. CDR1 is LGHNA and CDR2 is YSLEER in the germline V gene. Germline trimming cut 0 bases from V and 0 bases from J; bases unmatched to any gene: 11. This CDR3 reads CASSQDIGSGRYSYEQYF. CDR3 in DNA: TGCGCCAGCAGCCAAGATATAGGTAGCGGGCGGTACTCCTACGAGCAGTACTTC.

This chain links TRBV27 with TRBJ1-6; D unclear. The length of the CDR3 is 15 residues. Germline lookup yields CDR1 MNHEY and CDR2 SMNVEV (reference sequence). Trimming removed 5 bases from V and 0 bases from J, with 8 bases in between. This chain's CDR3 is CASSPGVSYNSPLHF. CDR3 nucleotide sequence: TGTGCCAGCAGTCCGGGAGTCTCCTATAATTCACCCCTCCACTTT.

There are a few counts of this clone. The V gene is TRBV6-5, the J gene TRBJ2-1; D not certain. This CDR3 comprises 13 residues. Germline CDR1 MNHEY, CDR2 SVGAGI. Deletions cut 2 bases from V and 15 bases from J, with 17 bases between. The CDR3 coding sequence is TGTGCCAGCAGTTACGACGGGTTTGGTAGTAGGTTCTTC. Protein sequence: CASSYDGFGSRFF.

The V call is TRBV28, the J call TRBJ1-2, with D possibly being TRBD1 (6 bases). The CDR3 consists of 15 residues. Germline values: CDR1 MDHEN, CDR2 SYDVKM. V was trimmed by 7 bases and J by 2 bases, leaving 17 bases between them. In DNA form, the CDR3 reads TGTGCCAGCACCTTAGCTTTGGACAGAAACTATGGCTACACCTTC. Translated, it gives CASTLALDRNYGYTF.

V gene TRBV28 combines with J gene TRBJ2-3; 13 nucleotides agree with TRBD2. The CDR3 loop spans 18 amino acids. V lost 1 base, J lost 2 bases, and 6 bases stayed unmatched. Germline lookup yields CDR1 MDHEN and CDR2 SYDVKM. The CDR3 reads CASSLYLTSGGDTDTQYF. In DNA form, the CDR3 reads TGTGCCAGCAGTTTATACCTAACTAGCGGGGGGGACACAGATACGCAGTATTTT.

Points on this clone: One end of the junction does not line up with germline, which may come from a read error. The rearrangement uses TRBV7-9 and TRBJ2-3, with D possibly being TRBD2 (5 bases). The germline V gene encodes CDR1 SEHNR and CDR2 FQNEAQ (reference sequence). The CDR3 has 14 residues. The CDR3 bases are TGTTCCAGCAGCATCCTCGACTACCAAGATACGCAGTATTTT. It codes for CSSSILDYQDTQYF.

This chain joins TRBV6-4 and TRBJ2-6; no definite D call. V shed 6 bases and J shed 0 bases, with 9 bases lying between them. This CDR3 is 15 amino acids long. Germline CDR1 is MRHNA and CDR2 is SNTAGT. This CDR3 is CASSPGSSGANVLTF. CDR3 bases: TGTGCCAGCAGCCCAGGATCCTCTGGGGCCAACGTCCTGACTTTC.

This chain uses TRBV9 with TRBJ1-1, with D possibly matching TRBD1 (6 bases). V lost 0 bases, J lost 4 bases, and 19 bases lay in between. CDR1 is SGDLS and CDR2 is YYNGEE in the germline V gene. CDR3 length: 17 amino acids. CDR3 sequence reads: CASSVDREHSWATEAFF. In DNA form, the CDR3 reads TGTGCCAGCAGCGTAGACAGGGAGCACTCATGGGCCACTGAAGCTTTCTTT. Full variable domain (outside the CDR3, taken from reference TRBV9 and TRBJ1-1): DSGVTQTPKHLITATGQRVTLRCSPRSGDLSVYWYQQSLDQGLQFLIQYYNGEERAKGNILERFSAQQFPDLHSELNLSSLELGDSALYFCASSVDREHSWATEAFFGQGTRLTVV.

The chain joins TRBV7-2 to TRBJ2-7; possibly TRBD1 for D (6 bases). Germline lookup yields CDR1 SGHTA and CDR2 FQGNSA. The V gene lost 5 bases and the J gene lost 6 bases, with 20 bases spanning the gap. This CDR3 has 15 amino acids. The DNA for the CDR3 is TGTGCCAGCAGCCAAGGACAGACGACACTACGCGAGCAGTACTTC. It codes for CASSQGQTTLREQYF.

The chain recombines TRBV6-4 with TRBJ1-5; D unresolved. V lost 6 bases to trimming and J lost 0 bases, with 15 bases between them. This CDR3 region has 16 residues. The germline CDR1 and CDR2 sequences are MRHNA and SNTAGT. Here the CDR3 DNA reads TGTGCCAGCAGAGACACCGAGGGCTATAGCAATCAGCCCCAGCATTTT. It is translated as CASRDTEGYSNQPQHF.

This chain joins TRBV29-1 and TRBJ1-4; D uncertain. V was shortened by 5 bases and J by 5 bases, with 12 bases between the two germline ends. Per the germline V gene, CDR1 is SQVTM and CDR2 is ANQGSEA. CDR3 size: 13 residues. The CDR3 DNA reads TGCAGCGTTTCCCCAGGCAAGAATGAAAAACTGTTTTTT. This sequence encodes CSVSPGKNEKLFF.

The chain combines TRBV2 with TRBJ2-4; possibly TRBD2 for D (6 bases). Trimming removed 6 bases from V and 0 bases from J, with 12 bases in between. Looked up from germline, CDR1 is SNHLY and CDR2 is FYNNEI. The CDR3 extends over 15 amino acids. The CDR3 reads CASREGLIAKNIQYF. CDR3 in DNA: TGTGCCAGCAGGGAGGGCCTTATAGCCAAAAACATTCAGTACTTC.

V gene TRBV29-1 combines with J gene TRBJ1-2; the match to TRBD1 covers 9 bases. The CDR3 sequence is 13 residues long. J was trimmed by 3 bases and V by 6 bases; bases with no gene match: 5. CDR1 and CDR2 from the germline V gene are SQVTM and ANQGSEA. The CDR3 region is CSVGTGWDYGYTF. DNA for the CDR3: TGCAGCGTCGGGACAGGGTGGGACTATGGCTACACCTTC.

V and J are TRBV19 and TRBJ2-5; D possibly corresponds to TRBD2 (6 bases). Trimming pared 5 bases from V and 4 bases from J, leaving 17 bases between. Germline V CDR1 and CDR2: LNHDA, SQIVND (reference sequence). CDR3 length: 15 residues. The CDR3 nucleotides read TGTGCCAGTAGTTCGTGGACTACAGCCGTAGAGACCCAGTACTTC. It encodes CASSSWTTAVETQYF.

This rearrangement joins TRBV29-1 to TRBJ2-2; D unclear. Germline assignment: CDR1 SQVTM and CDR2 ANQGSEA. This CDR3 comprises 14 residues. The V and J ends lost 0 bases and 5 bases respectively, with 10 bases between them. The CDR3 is CSVEEGSRTGELFF. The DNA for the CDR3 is TGCAGCGTTGAAGAGGGCAGTAGGACCGGGGAGCTGTTTTTT.

CDR3 amino acids: CASSQGQINQPQHF. CDR3 bases: TGTGCCAGCTCGCAGGGACAGATCAATCAGCCCCAGCATTTT. This chain links TRBV18 with TRBJ1-5; the match to TRBD1 covers 7 bases. J lost 3 bases, V lost 6 bases, and 5 bases had no gene match. CDR1 is KGHSH, CDR2 LQKENI, per germline. CDR3 length equals 14 residues.

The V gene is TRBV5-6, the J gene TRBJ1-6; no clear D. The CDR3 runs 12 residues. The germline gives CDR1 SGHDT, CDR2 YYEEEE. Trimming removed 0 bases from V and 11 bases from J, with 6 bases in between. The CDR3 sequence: CASSLAQTPLHF. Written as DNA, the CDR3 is TGTGCCAGCAGCTTGGCCCAGACACCCCTCCACTTT.

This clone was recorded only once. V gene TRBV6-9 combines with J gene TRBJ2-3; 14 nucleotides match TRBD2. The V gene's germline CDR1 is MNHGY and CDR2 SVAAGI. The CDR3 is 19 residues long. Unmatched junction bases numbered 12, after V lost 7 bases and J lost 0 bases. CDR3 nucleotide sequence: TGTGCCAGCACTGGCCGGGGGACTAGCGGGGGCCCGAGCACAGATACGCAGTATTTT. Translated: CASTGRGTSGGPSTDTQYF.

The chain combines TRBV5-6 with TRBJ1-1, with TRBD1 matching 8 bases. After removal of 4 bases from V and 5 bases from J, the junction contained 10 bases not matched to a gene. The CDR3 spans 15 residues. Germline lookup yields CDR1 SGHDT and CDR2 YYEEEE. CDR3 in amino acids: CASSILTGGRTEAFF. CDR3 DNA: TGTGCCAGCAGCATCCTTACAGGGGGACGGACTGAAGCTTTCTTT.

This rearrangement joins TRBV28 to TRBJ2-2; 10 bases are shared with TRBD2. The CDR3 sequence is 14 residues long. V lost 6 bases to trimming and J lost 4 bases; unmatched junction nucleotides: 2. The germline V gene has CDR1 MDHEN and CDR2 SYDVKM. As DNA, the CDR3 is TGTGCCAGCAGAATAGCGGGGGGCACCGGGGAGCTGTTTTTT. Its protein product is CASRIAGGTGELFF.

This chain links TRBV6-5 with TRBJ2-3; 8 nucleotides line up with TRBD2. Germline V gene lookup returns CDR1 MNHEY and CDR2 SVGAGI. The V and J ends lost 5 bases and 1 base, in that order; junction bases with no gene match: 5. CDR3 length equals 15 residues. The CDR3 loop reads CASSPPTSGTDTQYF. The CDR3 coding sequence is TGTGCCAGCAGTCCTCCGACTAGCGGCACAGATACGCAGTATTTT.

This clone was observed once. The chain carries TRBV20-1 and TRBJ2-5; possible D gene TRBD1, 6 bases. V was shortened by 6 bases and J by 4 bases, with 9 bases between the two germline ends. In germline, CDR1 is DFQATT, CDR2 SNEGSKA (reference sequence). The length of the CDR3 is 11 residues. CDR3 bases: TGCAGTGCAACGGACAGAGAGACCCAGTACTTC. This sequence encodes CSATDRETQYF.

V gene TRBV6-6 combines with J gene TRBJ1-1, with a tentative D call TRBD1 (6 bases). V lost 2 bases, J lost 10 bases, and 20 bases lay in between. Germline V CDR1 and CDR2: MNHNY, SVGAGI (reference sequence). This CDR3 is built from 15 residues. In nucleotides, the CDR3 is TGTGCCAGCAGTTACGGGGGCTCCCTTTTGGAAACAGCTTTCTTT. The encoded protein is CASSYGGSLLETAFF.

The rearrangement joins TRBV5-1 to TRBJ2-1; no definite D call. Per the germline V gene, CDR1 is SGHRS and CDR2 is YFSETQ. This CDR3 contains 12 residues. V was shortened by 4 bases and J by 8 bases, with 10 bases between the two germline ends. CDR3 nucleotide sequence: TGCGCCAGCAGCCTATCTATCTATGAGCAGTTCTTC. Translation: CASSLSIYEQFF.

CDR3 loop: CATSRDRGLGNEQFF. The CDR3 nucleotides are TGTGCCACCAGCAGAGATAGGGGTCTAGGCAATGAGCAGTTCTTC. V is TRBV15 and J is TRBJ2-1; perhaps TRBD1 as D (5 bases). CDR1 LNHNV and CDR2 YYDKDF come from the germline V gene (reference sequence). Between the trimmed V and J ends, which lost 0 bases and 6 bases, there was a span of 12 bases. The CDR3 contains 15 residues.

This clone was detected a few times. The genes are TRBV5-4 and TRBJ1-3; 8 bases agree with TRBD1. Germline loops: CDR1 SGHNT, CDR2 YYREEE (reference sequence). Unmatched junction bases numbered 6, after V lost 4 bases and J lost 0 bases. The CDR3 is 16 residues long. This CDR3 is CASSHSTGGSGNTIYF. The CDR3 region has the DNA TGTGCCAGCAGCCACTCAACAGGGGGCTCTGGAAACACCATATATTTT.

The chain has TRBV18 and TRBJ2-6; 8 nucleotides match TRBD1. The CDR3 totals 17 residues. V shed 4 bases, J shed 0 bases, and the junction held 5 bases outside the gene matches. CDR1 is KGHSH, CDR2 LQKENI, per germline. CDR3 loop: CASSLTGARSGANVLTF. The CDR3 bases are TGTGCCAGCTCACTGACAGGGGCACGCTCTGGGGCCAACGTCCTGACTTTC.